The present TCR beta chain was sequenced within a study of blood T cell repertoires in COVID-19. Study as a whole: PBMCs, B-cell-depleted T cells, or T cells provided the cDNA or gDNA that made up the material.

V was pared by 3 bases and J by 4 bases, with 13 bases between. The CDR3 length is 14 residues. Germline loops: CDR1 DFQATT, CDR2 SNEGSKA (reference sequence). Per the study methods: The authors estimated nucleated cell counts from reference gene primer amplification. Libraries were prepared by immunoSEQ multiplex PCR; TCRdb keeps only in-frame clonotypes and omits some of them. That table supplies the V and J calls and clone size; D and trimming were determined from the DNA. In the table there are roughly 190,000 clones, roughly 80% of which are singletons. The sequenced material came from peripheral blood. The sequence was collected from a woman aged 50 to 65 with acute or convalescent COVID-19. This rearrangement joins TRBV20-1 to TRBJ2-1; D is possibly TRBD2 (6 bases). In DNA form, the CDR3 reads TGCAGTGCTAGTCTCAGGACTATGTACAATGAGCAGTTCTTC. Its translation: CSASLRTMYNEQFF.